This T cell receptor beta chain is from a study of blood T cells in healthy people across ages (dated by TCRdb to the mid-2010s). Turning to the overall study: Template switching captured roughly one uniquely barcoded TCR beta cDNA molecule per two T cells in model experiments. To avoid experimental bias, donors of different ages were randomly spread across the sequencing lanes. Two additional independent replicas of 1 million unique cDNA reads from the same blood draw were analyzed for two donors (one aged 18 to 29 and one aged 80 or older). Donors were grouped into four age groups: young (average about 15 years), middle-aged (39), aged (approximately 67) and long-lived (approximately 75). Using deep sequencing normalized with unique cDNA molecular identifiers, the study measured how TCR beta repertoire diversity changes with age.

The paper as a whole reports these results and caveats: As age increased, observed TCR beta diversity per million T cells dropped in a roughly linear way, and a significant reduction was already evident by age about 36. A strong correlation was found between observed TCR beta diversity and the percentage of naive T cells measured by flow cytometry. Estimates of total diversity based on one million sequenced T cells were considered lower bounds and underestimates. Because the CMV infection status of the donors was unknown, age-related changes in expanded clonotypes may potentially have been confounded. Compared with the aged group, more naive CD4+ T cells, fewer expanded clones and increased TCR diversity were shown by the long-lived group, suggesting age selection. Bulk unsorted PBMC profiling prevented conclusive comparison of naive and antigen-experienced compartments.

V and J are trimmed by 7 bases and 4 bases, and the gene matches miss 5 bases of the junction. The CDR3 sequence holds 15 residues, the cysteine and phenylalanine included. The kept DNA is CDR3 alone, 45 bases in frame from the first base. Via the germline V gene, CDR1 is SNHLY and CDR2 FYNNEI. With respect to this clonotype: No antigen is known for it. No base quality values were provided; no much bigger clone lies one nucleotide off.

Library preparation used 5' RACE. Sequencing took place on an Illumina HiSeq 2500. A second PCR of about 6 to 12 cycles was performed with a sample-barcoded 5' primer and a J-beta primer mix. A unique molecular identifier was introduced onto each TCR beta cDNA molecule by a template-switch 5' adaptor carrying 12 random nucleotides. Each sample yielded at least 2.5 million CDR3-containing paired-end reads. The Mint cDNA synthesis kit, primed by a TRBC-specific oligonucleotide, was used to synthesize first-strand cDNA from all RNA. All cDNA was treated with uracil-DNA glycosylase and then went through a first 18-cycle PCR with the universal primers M1SS and BC2_uni_R. Turning to the authors' computational methods: Each sample was normalized by randomly selecting 1 million high-quality reads, each carrying a distinct molecular identifier. Reads sharing molecular identifiers were discarded rather than binned into consensus sequences. MiTCR, with a Q25 quality threshold and the strictest error-elimination algorithm, was used for CDR3 identification, clonotype clustering and error correction. Lower-bound total TCR beta diversity was estimated with a nonparametric unseen species model using Euler transformation. TCRdb handled the public reads itself, with Q25 trimming in fastp and clone calling in MiXCR, and kept productive beta chains. Rows merge per CDR3 protein into single entries with the most common DNA and genes. TCRdb, not the original authors, processed these V and J calls. The sample table holds about 1.6 million distinct CDR3 sequences, of which around 36% were seen once. The ten biggest clones cover around 11% of the sample.

Donors were 39 systemically healthy Caucasian individuals from Russia aged roughly 6 to 100 years. Each donor gave about 9.2 milliliters of peripheral blood, drawn into EDTA-treated Vacutainer tubes. Ficoll-Paque density-gradient centrifugation was used to isolate PBMCs, with at least 6 million obtained per sample. Total RNA, at least 6 micrograms per sample, was extracted from PBMCs with Trizol reagent. The percentages of naive CD45RAhigh/CD27high T cells were determined by flow cytometry on a PBMC aliquot from every donor. The rearrangement combines TRBV2 with TRBJ2-5, with 14 central nucleotides matching TRBD2. Material for sequencing was blood. The clonotype comes from a young woman in good health. The DNA sequence reads TGTGCCAGCACCGGGACTAGCGGGGGAGTAGAGACCCAGTACTTC. This sequence encodes CASTGTSGGVETQYF.